This T cell receptor beta chain was sequenced during a study of shared clonotypes between healthy human individuals. Turning to this clone: Its specificity is not known.

Repertoires were generated with immunoSEQ multiplex PCR, while TCRdb's copy carries only in-frame clones and drops some. The repertoire holds a few million clones, with just over 90% as singletons. Trimming left V 10 bases short and J 0 bases short, with 12 bases between. The germline V gene has CDR1 SNHLY and CDR2 FYNNEI. The CDR3 is made up of 13 amino acids. Findings and limits, study-wide: Non-shared clonotypes showed lower generation probabilities than clonotypes common to all four donors.

The gene calls are TRBV2 and TRBJ1-1; no firm D call. The sequence was collected from a man aged 18 to 30 in good health. Sample: naive CD4+ T cells sorted from blood. Subset: CD45RA+ positively selected. CDR3: CATLVQLNTEAFF. The CDR3 DNA reads as TGTGCCACCCTGGTGCAGCTGAACACTGAAGCTTTCTTT.